The present entry profiles one T cell receptor beta chain with its context. This clonotype appeared many times. Its antigen is currently not known. One base away there is no much larger clone; base qualities are not given. The donors were 40 or so Caucasian individuals from Russia, aged about 6 to 100 years, who were systemically healthy. Roughly 9.5 milliliters of peripheral blood were drawn from each donor into EDTA-treated Vacutainer tubes. Ficoll-Paque density-gradient centrifugation was used to isolate PBMCs, with at least 7 million obtained per sample. Total RNA, at least 6 micrograms per sample, was extracted from PBMCs with Trizol reagent. For every donor, an aliquot of PBMCs went through flow cytometry to measure the percentages of naive CD45RAhigh/CD27high T cells. Library preparation was by 5' RACE. Sequencing instrument: Illumina HiSeq 2500. A second PCR of roughly 7 to 11 cycles was performed with a sample-barcoded 5' primer and a J-beta primer mix. A unique molecular identifier was introduced onto each TCR beta cDNA molecule by a template-switch 5' adaptor carrying 12 random nucleotides. Each sample yielded at least 3 million CDR3-containing paired-end reads. The Mint cDNA synthesis kit, primed by a TRBC-specific oligonucleotide, was used to synthesize first-strand cDNA from all RNA. Following uracil-DNA glycosylase treatment, a first 18-cycle PCR with universal primers M1SS and BC2_uni_R was performed on all cDNA. In the authors' own workflow: Each sample was normalized by randomly selecting 1 million high-quality reads, each carrying a distinct molecular identifier. Instead of being binned into consensus sequences, reads that shared molecular identifiers were thrown out. CDR3 identification, clonotype clustering and error correction used MiTCR with a Q25 quality threshold and the strictest error-elimination algorithm. A nonparametric unseen species model using Euler transformation provided a lower-bound estimate of total TCR beta diversity. The raw public reads went through TCRdb reprocessing: fastp at Q25, MiXCR clone calling, in-frame beta chains kept. Each entry is one CDR3 protein sequence, shown with its most common DNA and genes. Here the V and J calls rest on TCRdb's processing, not on the authors' analysis. The sample table contains 700,000 to 950,000 distinct CDR3 sequences; only one count was recorded for approximately 43% of them. The top ten constitute less than 25% of the sample.

The CDR3 holds 15 amino acids from the cysteine to the phenylalanine. Only the CDR3 DNA is retained, 45 bases long and in frame from the first base. Via the germline V gene (reference sequence), CDR1 is LGHDT and CDR2 YNNKEL. V loses 6 bases of germline sequence and J loses 0 bases, and the interval between the two ends is 12 bases. These data belong to a study of blood T cells in healthy people across ages (dated by TCRdb to the mid-2010s). About the investigation overall: In model experiments, template switching captured about one uniquely barcoded TCR beta cDNA molecule for every two T cells. Donors were grouped into four age groups: young (average roughly 17 years), middle-aged (roughly 37), aged (around 56) and long-lived (less than 85). Using deep sequencing normalized with unique cDNA molecular identifiers, the study measured how TCR beta repertoire diversity changes with age. The study analyzed two additional independent replicas of 1 million unique cDNA reads from the same blood draw for two donors, one aged 18 to 29 and one aged 80 or older. To avoid experimental bias, donors of different ages were spread randomly across the sequencing lanes. What the authors observed across the whole study: Estimates of total diversity based on one million sequenced T cells were regarded as lower bounds and as underestimates. As age increased, observed TCR beta diversity per million T cells dropped in a roughly linear way, and a significant reduction was already evident by age 40. The CMV infection status of donors was not known, potentially confounding age-related changes in expanded clonotypes. A strong correlation was found between observed TCR beta diversity and the percentage of naive T cells measured by flow cytometry. Since profiling was done on bulk unsorted PBMCs, naive and antigen-experienced compartments could not be conclusively compared. The long-lived group showed more naive CD4+ T cells, fewer expanded clones and increased TCR diversity than the aged group, suggesting age selection.

The rearranged chain carries TRBV3-1 and TRBJ2-1; TRBD2 might be the D gene, on 6 matching bases. This clonotype was sampled from an older woman in good health. What was sequenced was blood. The DNA sequence follows: TGTGCCAGCAGGCCCTCCGGGGGCTCCTACAATGAGCAGTTCTTC. It specifies CASRPSGGSYNEQFF.